The entry below describes one TCR beta chain. Its antigen is not identified. Assay used: immunoSEQ multiplex PCR; TCRdb lists only in-frame clones, some missing. The sample shows around 2.5 million clones, roughly 93% of them seen only once. This entry comes from a study of shared clonotypes between healthy human individuals. CDR1 SGHTA and CDR2 FQGNSA come from the germline V gene. This CDR3 region has 16 residues. V was clipped by 5 bases and J by 1 base; unmatched bases: 11. The study's findings and limits: Having only a few donors restricted how much genetic and exposure-history diversity was captured.

Sequences were obtained from naive CD4+ T cells from PBMCs. Subset described: CD45RA+ positively selected. The sequence was obtained from a man between 18 and 35 years old in good health. Some clones in this sample may be carry-over from other donors' samples. This sequence joins TRBV7-2 and TRBJ2-7; 7 bases agree with TRBD2. CDR3 DNA sequence: TGTGCCAGCAGCCGTGGGGGTGCTAGCGGTTCCTACGAGCAGTACTTC. This encodes CASSRGGASGSYEQYF.